These T cell receptor beta chains were read from a single sample in a study of cytomegalovirus exposure and HLA in healthy donors. TCRdb's copy holds only in-frame clones and misses some; the assay was immunoSEQ multiplex PCR. The repertoire has roughly 130,000 clones, roughly three fifths of them found once; the top ten carry around 1.8%. Sequencing was performed on PBMCs. These receptors were taken from a male donor in good health and CMV-seronegative. Each CDR3 is given with its conserved first and last residue. Fields, in order: V gene, clone size, J gene, D gene, CDR3 protein, CDR3 DNA. The D gene is left open where the match is weak. Some rows mark clone size as missing; the rest say once, few, many or name a class of expanded clone.

TRBV19	-	TRBJ1-2	TRBD1	CASSMFGTGGSDGYTF	TGTGCCAGTAGTATGTTTGGGACAGGGGGATCGGATGGCTACACCTTC
TRBV27	-	TRBJ1-1	-	CASSSQLNTEAFF	TGTGCCAGCAGTTCCCAGTTGAACACTGAAGCTTTCTTT
TRBV30	-	TRBJ1-3	-	CAWSVLGGNSGNTIYF	TGTGCCTGGAGTGTACTAGGGGGAAACTCTGGAAACACCATATATTTT
TRBV5-4	-	TRBJ2-3	TRBD1	CASSGRQGVDTQYF	TGTGCCAGCAGCGGACGACAGGGGGTGGATACGCAGTATTTT
TRBV6-5	few	TRBJ2-1	-	CASSYYMTAPNEQFF	TGTGCCAGCAGTTACTATATGACAGCACCCAATGAGCAGTTCTTC
TRBV5-4	-	TRBJ2-5	TRBD1	CASSQPSGTGMWFRETQYF	TGTGCCAGCAGCCAACCCTCCGGGACAGGGATGTGGTTCAGGGAGACCCAGTACTTC
TRBV10-2	-	TRBJ2-7	TRBD1	CASKPGTGTLYEQYF	TGCGCCAGCAAACCCGGGACAGGTACCTTATACGAGCAGTACTTC
TRBV19	few	TRBJ1-5	-	CASRYSSNQPQHF	TGTGCCAGTAGATATTCTAGCAATCAGCCCCAGCATTTT
TRBV5-6	-	TRBJ2-7	TRBD1	CASSHRQGQLLYEQYF	TGTGCCAGCAGCCACCGACAGGGCCAATTGCTCTACGAGCAGTACTTC
TRBV6-1	-	TRBJ1-4	-	CASNSGPATNEKLFF	TGTGCCAGCAACTCAGGGCCTGCAACTAATGAAAAACTGTTTTTT
TRBV10-3	few	TRBJ2-1	TRBD2	CAISESRGINEQFF	TGTGCCATCAGTGAGTCGCGGGGGATCAATGAGCAGTTCTTC
TRBV2	-	TRBJ1-3	TRBD1	CASSEGQGAFGNTIYF	TGTGCCAGCAGTGAGGGACAGGGGGCCTTTGGAAACACCATATATTTT
TRBV7-8	-	TRBJ1-3	-	CASSLVTRPIYF	TGTGCCAGCAGCTTAGTCACGCGCCCCATATATTTT
TRBV4-3	-	TRBJ1-2	-	CASSQEPGINYGYTF	TGCGCCAGCAGCCAAGAACCCGGGATTAACTATGGCTACACCTTC
TRBV2	-	TRBJ1-4	-	CASIGIKGKLFF	TGTGCCAGCATCGGGATTAAAGGAAAACTGTTTTTT
TRBV5-4	-	TRBJ1-1	-	CASSLEGGGNTEAFF	TGTGCCAGCAGCTTGGAAGGGGGGGGGAACACTGAAGCTTTCTTT
TRBV28	-	TRBJ2-7	TRBD1	CASSAPGTGSEQYF	TGTGCCAGCAGCGCCCCCGGGACAGGATCCGAGCAGTACTTC
TRBV9	-	TRBJ2-3	TRBD2	CASSVALADTDTQYF	TGTGCCAGCAGCGTCGCACTAGCGGACACAGATACGCAGTATTTT
TRBV7-9	-	TRBJ1-4	-	CASSSQSPGKLFF	TGTGCCAGCAGCTCACAATCCCCGGGAAAACTGTTTTTT
TRBV11-2	-	TRBJ2-3	-	CASSLDLVAGDTQYF	TGTGCCAGCAGCTTAGATCTCGTCGCGGGAGATACGCAGTATTTT
TRBV28	-	TRBJ2-7	TRBD1	CASRTHGTGDEQYF	TGTGCCAGCAGGACACATGGGACAGGGGACGAGCAGTACTTC
TRBV28	few	TRBJ2-1	-	CASSLSVAVNEQFF	TGTGCCAGCAGTCTATCAGTCGCCGTCAATGAGCAGTTCTTC
TRBV7-3	few	TRBJ2-4	TRBD2	CASSTSGKNIQYF	TGTGCCAGCAGTACTAGCGGGAAAAACATTCAGTACTTC
TRBV18	-	TRBJ1-1	TRBD1	CASSPLTGTGGSTEAFF	TGTGCCAGCTCACCATTAACCGGGACAGGGGGCTCCACTGAAGCTTTCTTT
TRBV7-9	-	TRBJ2-7	TRBD2	CASSWGGSSYEQYF	TGTGCCAGCAGCTGGGGGGGATCCTCCTACGAGCAGTACTTC
TRBV7-3	-	TRBJ2-3	-	CASSLFGGESTDTQYF	TGTGCCAGCAGCTTATTTGGCGGGGAAAGCACAGATACGCAGTATTTT